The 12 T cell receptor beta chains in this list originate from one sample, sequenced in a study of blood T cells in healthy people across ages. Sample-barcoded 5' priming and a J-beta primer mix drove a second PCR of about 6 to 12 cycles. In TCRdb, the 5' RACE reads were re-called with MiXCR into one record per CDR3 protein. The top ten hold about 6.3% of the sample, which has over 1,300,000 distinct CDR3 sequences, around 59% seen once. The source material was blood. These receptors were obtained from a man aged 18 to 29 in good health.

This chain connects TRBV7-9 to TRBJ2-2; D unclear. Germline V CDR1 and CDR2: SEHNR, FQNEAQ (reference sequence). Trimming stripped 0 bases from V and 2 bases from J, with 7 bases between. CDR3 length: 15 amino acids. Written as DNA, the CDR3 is TGTGCCAGCAGCTTAGCCGGCCACAACACCGGGGAGCTGTTTTTT. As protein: CASSLAGHNTGELFF.

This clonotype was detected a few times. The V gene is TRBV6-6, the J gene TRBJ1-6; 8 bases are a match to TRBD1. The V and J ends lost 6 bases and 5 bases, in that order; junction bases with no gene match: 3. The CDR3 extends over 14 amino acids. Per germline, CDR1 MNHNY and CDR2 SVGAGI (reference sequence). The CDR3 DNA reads TGTGCCAGCAGACAGGGGGGTGATAATTCACCCCTCCACTTT. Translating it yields CASRQGGDNSPLHF.

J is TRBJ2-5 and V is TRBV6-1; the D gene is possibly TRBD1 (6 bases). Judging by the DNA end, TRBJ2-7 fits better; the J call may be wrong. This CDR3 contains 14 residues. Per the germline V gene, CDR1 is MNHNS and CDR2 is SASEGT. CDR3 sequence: CASSEAWTDYEQYF. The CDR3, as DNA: TGTGCCAGCAGTGAAGCTTGGACAGACTACGAGCAGTACTTC.

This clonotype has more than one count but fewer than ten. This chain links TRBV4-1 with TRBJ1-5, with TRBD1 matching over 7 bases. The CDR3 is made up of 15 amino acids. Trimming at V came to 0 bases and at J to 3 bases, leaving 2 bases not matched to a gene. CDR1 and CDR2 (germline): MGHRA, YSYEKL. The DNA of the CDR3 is TGCGCCAGCAGCCAAGAGGGGACAGTCAATCAGCCCCAGCATTTT. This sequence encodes CASSQEGTVNQPQHF.

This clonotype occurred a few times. The chain's CDR3 is CASSSRTVNTEAFF. CDR3 DNA: TGTGCCAGCAGCTCTAGGACGGTCAACACTGAAGCTTTCTTT. The J gene is TRBJ1-1, the V gene TRBV7-2; D call uncertain. CDR3 length: 14 residues. Germline V gives CDR1 SGHTA, CDR2 FQGNSA. Trimming stripped 4 bases from V and 2 bases from J, with 11 bases between.

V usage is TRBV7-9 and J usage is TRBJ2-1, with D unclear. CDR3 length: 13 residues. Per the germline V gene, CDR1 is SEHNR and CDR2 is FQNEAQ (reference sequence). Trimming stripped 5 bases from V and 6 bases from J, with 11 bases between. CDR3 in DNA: TGTGCCAGCAGCGGATACAAGGGCAATGAGCAGTTCTTC. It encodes CASSGYKGNEQFF. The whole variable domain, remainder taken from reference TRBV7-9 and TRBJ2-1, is DTGVSQNPRHKITKRGQNVTFRCDPISEHNRLYWYRQTLGQGPEFLTYFQNEAQLEKSRLLSDRFSAERPKGSFSTLEIQRTEQGDSAMYLCASSGYKGNEQFFGPGTRLTVL.

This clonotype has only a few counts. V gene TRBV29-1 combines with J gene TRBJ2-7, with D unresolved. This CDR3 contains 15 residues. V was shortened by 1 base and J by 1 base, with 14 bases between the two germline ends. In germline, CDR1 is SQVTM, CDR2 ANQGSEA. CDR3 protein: CSVEVRRPLSYEQYF. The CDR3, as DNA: TGCAGCGTTGAAGTCCGGCGGCCTTTATCCTACGAGCAGTACTTC.

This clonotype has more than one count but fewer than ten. The CDR3 bases are TGCGCCAGCAGCCAAGATCCGGGCAGGGGTTACGAGCAGTACTTC. Protein: CASSQDPGRGYEQYF. The chain links TRBV4-1 to TRBJ2-7; a possible D gene is TRBD1 (6 bases). Trimming stripped 0 bases from V and 4 bases from J, with 13 bases between. The germline V gene has CDR1 MGHRA and CDR2 YSYEKL. CDR3 length equals 15 residues.

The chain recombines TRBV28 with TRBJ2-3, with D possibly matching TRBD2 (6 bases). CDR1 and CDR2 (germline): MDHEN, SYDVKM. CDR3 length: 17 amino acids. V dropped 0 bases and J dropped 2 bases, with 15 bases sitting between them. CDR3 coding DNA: TGTGCCAGCAGTTTATGGGGGGGAGGACTCCCCACAGATACGCAGTATTTT. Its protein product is CASSLWGGGLPTDTQYF. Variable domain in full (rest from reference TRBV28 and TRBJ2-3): DVKVTQSSRYLVKRTGEKVFLECVQDMDHENMFWYRQDPGLGLRLIYFSYDVKMKEKGDIPEGYSVSREKKERFSLILESASTNQTSMYLCASSLWGGGLPTDTQYFGPGTRLTVL.

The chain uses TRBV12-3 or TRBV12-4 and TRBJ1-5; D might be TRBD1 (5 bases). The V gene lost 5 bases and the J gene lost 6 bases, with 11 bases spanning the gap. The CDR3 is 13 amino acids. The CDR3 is CASSVGEAQPQHF. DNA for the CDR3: TGTGCCAGCAGTGTAGGGGAAGCTCAGCCCCAGCATTTT.

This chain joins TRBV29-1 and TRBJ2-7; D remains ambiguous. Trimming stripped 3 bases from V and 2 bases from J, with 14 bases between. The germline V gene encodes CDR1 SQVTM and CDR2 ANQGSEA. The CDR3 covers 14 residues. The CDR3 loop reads CSVEVNHQPYEQYF. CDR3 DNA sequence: TGCAGCGTTGAGGTGAACCATCAACCCTACGAGCAGTACTTC.

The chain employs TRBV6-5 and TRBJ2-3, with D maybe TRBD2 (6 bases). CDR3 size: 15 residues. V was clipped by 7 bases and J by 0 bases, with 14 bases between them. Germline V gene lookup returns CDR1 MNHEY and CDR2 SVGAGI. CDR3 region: CASKTSGGSTDTQYF. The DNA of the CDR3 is TGTGCCAGCAAGACCTCAGGAGGGAGCACAGATACGCAGTATTTT.